This TCR beta chain comes out of a study of lymphopenia after photon versus proton radiotherapy (dated 2019 in TCRdb). Looking at the study overall: In patients with gastrointestinal tumors who developed high-grade lymphopenia, the study compared the immunological effects of photon radiation therapy with those of proton radiation therapy. A cohort of some 19 patients with gastrointestinal tumors who received either photon or proton therapy and subsequently developed lymphopenia was included. The study aimed to characterize how the two radiation modalities differ in their impact on the immune system.

What the work shows at the level of the full study, not this receptor alone: During treatment, patients who received proton therapy stayed relatively stable, whereas patients who received photon therapy lost naive T cells and TCR diversity and gained effector/memory populations. Across the cohort, among patients who died, a greater drop in TCR diversity after the nadir was inversely correlated with overall survival time. The authors looked at the survival association only in patients who died, and they framed better survival with proton therapy as a possibility rather than a demonstrated result. Once the lymphocyte count had reached its nadir, the repertoires of photon-treated patients showed oligoclonal expansion, particularly of CD8+ Temra cells, and this expansion drove the decline in diversity.

Libraries were built with the immunoSEQ multiplex PCR assay. T cell repertoires were profiled with deep sequencing of rearranged TCR beta loci together with multiparametric flow cytometry. Here the immuneACCESS table is served through TCRdb, limited to in-frame sequences with V and J called. Missing clones are a known gap in these copies; in checked studies unresolved V genes cover under half, and the rest lacks a known reason. The sample table lists approximately 40,000 clones, 86% of them with a count of one. 10% of the sample lies in the top ten. Worth noting for this clone: The target of this receptor is not known. No qualities accompany the bases; no much larger clone lies one base away.

Sequenced material: peripheral blood, taken from a patient treated with proton-based radiotherapy. This sequence originates from a woman aged 70-85 years with pancreatic cancer. Some clones in this sample may be carry-over from other donors' samples.

The DNA sequence is given as TGTGCCACCAGGCGGGACACAACCTACGAGCAGTACTTC. The resulting protein is CATRRDTTYEQYF. Recombination connected TRBV19 to TRBJ2-7; the D gene could be either TRBD1 or TRBD2, each agreeing at 6 bases. The V and J ends are trimmed by 10 bases and 2 bases, leaving 15 bases between them. Taken from the germline V gene (reference sequence), the CDR1 and CDR2 loops are LNHDA and SQIVND. The CDR3 has 13 amino acids, counting the end cysteine and phenylalanine. Solely the CDR3 DNA is kept, with 39 bases framed from the first base.